The sequence of this TCR beta chain was determined in a study of shared clonotypes between healthy human individuals. Regarding the study as a whole: Genetic and exposure-history diversity was limited by the few donors.

This clone was seen at least ten times. Its target is unknown. Using immunoSEQ multiplex PCR, the repertoire was profiled, and TCRdb retains in-frame clones only, with some absent. There are over a million clones in the sample; roughly 80% occur only once, and roughly 1.4% lies in the top ten. Healthy adults negative for HIV, lacking recent acute infections or vaccinations, served as donors. Germline-derived CDR1 and CDR2 are SEHNR and FQNEAQ (reference sequence). The CDR3 loop spans 14 amino acids. Deletions cut 3 bases from V and 5 bases from J, with 14 bases between. The chain is built from TRBV7-9 and TRBJ2-7; possible D gene TRBD2, 6 bases. The TCR comes from a man between 18 and 29 years old in good health. The sequenced material came from memory CD4+ T cells sorted from blood. Specified subset: CD45RA-negative fraction. The CDR3 region is CASSLGGPLDEQYF. Written as DNA, the CDR3 is TGTGCCAGCAGCTTGGGGGGACCACTAGACGAGCAGTACTTC.